One and the same sample provided the 4 T cell receptor beta chains below, sequenced in a study of OX40 agonist ivuxolimab in advanced cancers. Here immunoSEQ multiplex PCR was the method, and the copy in TCRdb shows in-frame clones only, minus some. The sample lists some 70,000 clones; 75% to 85% were seen once. Material: CD4+ or CD8+ T cells sorted from blood, obtained in a trial of the OX40 agonist ivuxolimab. The receptors were sampled from an adult with an advanced solid tumor such as melanoma, head and neck, liver or kidney cancer.

V is TRBV18 and J is TRBJ2-1; the match to TRBD2 covers 8 bases. Germline values: CDR1 KGHSH, CDR2 LQKENI. The CDR3 runs to 16 residues. V lost 6 bases to trimming and J lost 0 bases; unmatched junction nucleotides: 7. CDR3 sequence reads: CASSISGALSYNEQFF. CDR3 sequence (DNA): TGTGCCAGCTCTATTAGCGGGGCCCTCTCCTACAATGAGCAGTTCTTC.

The chain carries TRBV2 and TRBJ2-5; 10 bases fit TRBD2. Germline lookup yields CDR1 SNHLY and CDR2 FYNNEI. The J segment lost 0 bases and the V segment lost 4 bases, leaving 2 bases of the junction unmatched. This CDR3 has 15 amino acids. CDR3 region: CASSGTSGYQETQYF. As DNA, the CDR3 is TGTGCCAGCAGTGGGACTAGCGGCTACCAAGAGACCCAGTACTTC.

CDR3 in amino acids: CANLKLAGEGEQFF. CDR3 coding DNA: TGTGCCAACCTCAAGCTAGCGGGGGAAGGTGAGCAGTTCTTC. The chain carries TRBV2 and TRBJ2-1; 10 bases are shared with TRBD2. The J segment lost 9 bases and the V segment lost 10 bases, leaving 12 bases of the junction unmatched. Germline V CDR1 and CDR2: SNHLY, FYNNEI. The length of the CDR3 is 14 residues.

The rearrangement joins TRBV18 to TRBJ2-1, with 10 bases fitting TRBD2. Germline V CDR1 and CDR2: KGHSH, LQKENI. The ends lost 4 bases at V and 3 bases at J; junction bases unmatched: 6. The CDR3 runs 16 residues. This chain's CDR3 is CASSLAGGPLYNEQFF. CDR3 coding DNA: TGTGCCAGCTCACTAGCGGGGGGCCCCCTCTACAATGAGCAGTTCTTC.